The TCR beta chain under discussion was sequenced for a study of T cells in Graves' hyperthyroidism and ophthalmopathy. This clonotype was counted a few times. What was amplified from RNA transcripts were TCR beta CDR3 regions. Carried out on the TCR CDR3, a first-round RT-PCR used the HTBI primer set. Each CDR3 protein gets one entry after TCRdb re-called the multiplex PCR reads with MiXCR. Of around 390,000 distinct CDR3 sequences listed, roughly 15% are singletons. This receptor was taken from a woman between 25 and 40 years old with Graves' ophthalmopathy. The sequenced material came from blood.

Written as DNA, the CDR3 is TGTGCCAGCAGCTCAGGAGGGACAGTAGCTAGCTCTGGAAACACCATATATTTT. This sequence encodes CASSSGGTVASSGNTIYF. The chain has TRBV7-6 and TRBJ1-3, with 7 bases identical to TRBD1. Germline-derived CDR1 and CDR2 are SGHVS and FNYEAQ. The CDR3 covers 18 residues. Unmatched junction bases numbered 12, after V lost 4 bases and J lost 0 bases.